A single sample is the source of the 8 T cell receptor beta chains below, sequenced in a study of glioma-infiltrating T cells (dated by TCRdb to about 2016). Reads for this sample came from an Illumina MiSeq. TCR alpha and beta CDR3 regions were amplified with the iRepertoire nested amplicon-rescue multiplex PCR (arm-PCR) platform from RNA. In-frame beta chains were kept once TCRdb had trimmed the public reads at Q25 with fastp and called clones with MiXCR. Each record represents a unique CDR3 protein, reported with the most common genes and DNA among its rows. A total of under 200,000 distinct CDR3 sequences appear in this sample, roughly two fifths of them only once. The biggest ten clones account for roughly 5.2% of the sample. Sequencing input: glioma tissue, nonneoplastic brain tissue, or PBMCs (not recorded which). These receptors all stem from a human donor with low-grade glioma or glioblastoma, undergoing nonglioma brain surgery, or in good health (not recorded which).

This rearrangement joins TRBV20-1 to TRBJ2-7, with 12 bases that match TRBD2. The germline V gene has CDR1 DFQATT and CDR2 SNEGSKA (reference sequence). The CDR3 is 14 residues long. The ends lost 3 bases at V and 1 base at J; junction bases unmatched: 1. CDR3 residues: CSASGLAGSYEQYF. DNA of the CDR3: TGCAGTGCTAGCGGACTAGCGGGATCCTACGAGCAGTACTTC.

Regarding this clonotype: Being one base from a much bigger clone, this may be a read error. This chain joins TRBV7-2 and TRBJ2-3, with D possibly being TRBD2 (5 bases). This CDR3 region has 16 residues. Germline loops: CDR1 SGHTA, CDR2 FQGNSA. Trimming removed 4 bases from V and 0 bases from J, with 14 bases in between. DNA for the CDR3: TGTGCCAGCAGCTCGCGCCAGGAGGTTAGCACAGATACGCAGTATTTT. Its translation is CASSSRQEVSTDTQYF.

This clonotype was found many times. This chain joins TRBV7-8 and TRBJ1-5, with D unclear. CDR3 size: 15 residues. CDR1 is SGHVS, CDR2 FQNEAQ, per germline. The V end lost 0 bases, the J end lost 3 bases, and 9 bases lay between the germline ends. CDR3 region: CASSLASQDNQPQHF. As DNA, the CDR3 is TGTGCCAGCAGCTTAGCTAGCCAGGACAATCAGCCCCAGCATTTT.

The chain employs TRBV28 and TRBJ1-4; D not resolved. The CDR3 is made up of 16 amino acids. Trimming cost V 6 bases and J 0 bases, with 14 bases left between them. Looked up from germline, CDR1 is MDHEN and CDR2 is SYDVKM. The CDR3 sequence is CASRSPGDATNEKLFF. CDR3 in DNA: TGTGCCAGCAGATCGCCGGGAGATGCAACTAATGAAAAACTGTTTTTT.

V usage is TRBV7-2 and J usage is TRBJ1-2; 8 nucleotides agree with TRBD1. Germline CDR1 is SGHTA and CDR2 is FQGNSA. The trim removed 4 bases at V and 4 bases at J, leaving 5 bases unmatched. This CDR3 has 14 residues. CDR3 protein: CASSSTGTGYGYTF. The CDR3 coding sequence is TGTGCCAGCAGCTCGACCGGGACAGGCTATGGCTACACCTTC.

The rearrangement joins TRBV30 to TRBJ2-6, with 7 positions matching TRBD2. This CDR3 contains 15 residues. The germline V gene encodes CDR1 GTSNPN and CDR2 SVGIG (reference sequence). With 3 bases clipped from V and 3 bases from J, the junction kept 5 bases outside the gene matches. The CDR3 region has the DNA TGTGCCTGGAGCCCGGGGAGGGTTGGGGCCAACGTCCTGACTTTC. This codes for CAWSPGRVGANVLTF. Combining the CDR3 with reference TRBV30 and TRBJ2-6 gives the whole variable domain SQTIHQWPATLVQPVGSPLSLECTVEGTSNPNLYWYRQAAGRGLQLLFYSVGIGQISSEVPQNLSASRPQDRQFILSSKKLLLSDSGFYLCAWSPGRVGANVLTFGAGSRLTVL.

This clonotype came up once. This chain connects TRBV12-3 or TRBV12-4 to TRBJ1-1, with D perhaps TRBD1 (6 bases). The CDR3 covers 13 residues. The ends were cut back, 5 bases at V and 10 bases at J, with 17 bases in the middle. This chain's CDR3 is CASSTSPGHGAFF. The CDR3 DNA sequence: TGTGCCAGCAGTACCTCCCCGGGACATGGAGCTTTCTTT.

This clonotype has ten or more counts. V and J are TRBV20-1 and TRBJ1-3; the D is unclear. This CDR3 is built from 13 residues. Trimming took 6 bases from V and 0 from J, leaving 9 bases between them. Germline V gene data show CDR1 as DFQATT and CDR2 as SNEGSKA (reference sequence). Here the CDR3 reads CSAFHFSGNTIYF. The CDR3 bases are TGCAGTGCATTCCACTTCTCTGGAAACACCATATATTTT.